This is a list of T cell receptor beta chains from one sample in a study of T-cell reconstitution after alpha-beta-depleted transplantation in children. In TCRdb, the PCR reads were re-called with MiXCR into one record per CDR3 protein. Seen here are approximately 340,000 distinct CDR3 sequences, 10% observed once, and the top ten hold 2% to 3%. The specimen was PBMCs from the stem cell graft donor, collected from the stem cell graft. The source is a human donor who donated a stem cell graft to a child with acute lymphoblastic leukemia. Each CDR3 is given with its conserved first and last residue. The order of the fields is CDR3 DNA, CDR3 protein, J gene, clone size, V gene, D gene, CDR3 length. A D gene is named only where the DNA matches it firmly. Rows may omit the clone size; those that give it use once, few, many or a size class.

CDR3nt: TGTGCCAGCGGGGACGGATACGAGCAGTACTTC
CDR3aa: CASGDGYEQYF
j_gene: TRBJ2-7
abundance: many
v_gene: TRBV7-2
d_gene: -
len: 11

CDR3nt: TGCGCCAGCAGCTTGGCGCCAGCGGGAACACCAGATACGCAGTATTTT
CDR3aa: CASSLAPAGTPDTQYF
j_gene: TRBJ2-3
abundance: -
v_gene: TRBV5-1
d_gene: TRBD2
len: 16

CDR3nt: TGTGCCAGCAGTTACACTAGTGGGTTCAATCAGCCCCAGCATTTT
CDR3aa: CASSYTSGFNQPQHF
j_gene: TRBJ1-5
abundance: many
v_gene: TRBV12-3/TRBV12-4
d_gene: -
len: 15

CDR3nt: TGCAGCGTGGTGGTAGCTCTGTACAATGAGCAGTTCTTC
CDR3aa: CSVVVALYNEQFF
j_gene: TRBJ2-1
abundance: -
v_gene: TRBV29-1
d_gene: -
len: 13

CDR3nt: TGTGCCAGCAGTTCCGCAGGACTAGCGGGGGAGACCCAGTACTTC
CDR3aa: CASSSAGLAGETQYF
j_gene: TRBJ2-5
abundance: many
v_gene: TRBV6-2/TRBV6-3
d_gene: TRBD2
len: 15

CDR3nt: TGTGCCAGCAGCTTAGGATTTGCACAGGGTGTATACGAGCAGTACTTC
CDR3aa: CASSLGFAQGVYEQYF
j_gene: TRBJ2-7
abundance: -
v_gene: TRBV7-8
d_gene: -
len: 16

CDR3nt: TGTGCCAGCAGCTTGGTTAGCGGGGATTACAATGAGCAGTTCTTC
CDR3aa: CASSLVSGDYNEQFF
j_gene: TRBJ2-1
abundance: -
v_gene: TRBV5-6
d_gene: TRBD2
len: 15

CDR3nt: TGCAGTGGGGCCCAAGCGGGTCGCTCCTACGAGCAGTACTTC
CDR3aa: CSGAQAGRSYEQYF
j_gene: TRBJ2-7
abundance: -
v_gene: TRBV20-1
d_gene: -
len: 14

CDR3nt: TGTGCCAGCAGCTTAACAACGACAGCGATTGAGACCCAGTACTTC
CDR3aa: CASSLTTTAIETQYF
j_gene: TRBJ2-5
abundance: -
v_gene: TRBV11-2
d_gene: -
len: 15

CDR3nt: TGTGCCAGCAGCGATCCACTTCCTACAGGGGGCAGGGCAGATACGCAGTATTTT
CDR3aa: CASSDPLPTGGRADTQYF
j_gene: TRBJ2-3
abundance: -
v_gene: TRBV11-1
d_gene: TRBD1
len: 18

CDR3nt: TGTGCCAGCAGTTTGCCGGGAGCCCTCCCAGATACGCAGTATTTT
CDR3aa: CASSLPGALPDTQYF
j_gene: TRBJ2-3
abundance: few
v_gene: TRBV28
d_gene: -
len: 15

CDR3nt: TGTGCCAGTAGTGCCGACAGGGGGCAAGATCAGCCCCAGCATTTT
CDR3aa: CASSADRGQDQPQHF
j_gene: TRBJ1-5
abundance: few
v_gene: TRBV19
d_gene: TRBD1
len: 15

CDR3nt: TGTGCCAGCAGCCACATTGTCGGGGGCTCTGGGGCCAACGTCCTGACTTTC
CDR3aa: CASSHIVGGSGANVLTF
j_gene: TRBJ2-6
abundance: -
v_gene: TRBV6-1
d_gene: -
len: 17

CDR3nt: TGCGCCAGCAGCCAAGATACTAGCGGGATATCTACCGGGGAGCTGTTTTTT
CDR3aa: CASSQDTSGISTGELFF
j_gene: TRBJ2-2
abundance: -
v_gene: TRBV4-1
d_gene: TRBD2
len: 17

CDR3nt: TGTGCCAGCAGTCTACCGACGGACAGTAATAGCAATCAGCCCCAGCATTTT
CDR3aa: CASSLPTDSNSNQPQHF
j_gene: TRBJ1-5
abundance: -
v_gene: TRBV27
d_gene: -
len: 17

CDR3nt: TGTGCCAGCAGCTCTAGCCTTCGGAGCTCCTACGAGCAGTACTTC
CDR3aa: CASSSSLRSSYEQYF
j_gene: TRBJ2-7
abundance: -
v_gene: TRBV7-8
d_gene: -
len: 15

CDR3nt: TGCAGTGCTCGCGCCGGGACAGGGGCCTACGAGCAGTACTTC
CDR3aa: CSARAGTGAYEQYF
j_gene: TRBJ2-7
abundance: many
v_gene: TRBV20-1
d_gene: TRBD1
len: 14

CDR3nt: TGTGCCAGCAGGGGGTACAGGGATCAGCCCCAGCATTTT
CDR3aa: CASRGYRDQPQHF
j_gene: TRBJ1-5
abundance: many
v_gene: TRBV2
d_gene: -
len: 13

CDR3nt: TGCGCCAGCCAATTCGGAGAGGACAGTAACATTCGCTACGAGCAGTACTTC
CDR3aa: CASQFGEDSNIRYEQYF
j_gene: TRBJ2-7
abundance: few
v_gene: TRBV5-1
d_gene: -
len: 17

CDR3nt: TGTGCCAGCAGCCAAGATCTGTCTAGCGGGAATTTCGAGCAGTACTTC
CDR3aa: CASSQDLSSGNFEQYF
j_gene: TRBJ2-7
abundance: many
v_gene: TRBV3-1
d_gene: TRBD2
len: 16

CDR3nt: TGTGCCAGCAGTCTGGGGGACAGTTGGGCGGACACTGAAGCTTTCTTT
CDR3aa: CASSLGDSWADTEAFF
j_gene: TRBJ1-1
abundance: few
v_gene: TRBV27
d_gene: TRBD1
len: 16

CDR3nt: TGTGCCAGCAGTTGGACAGGGCAAAATTCACCCCTCCACTTT
CDR3aa: CASSWTGQNSPLHF
j_gene: TRBJ1-6
abundance: many
v_gene: TRBV12-3/TRBV12-4
d_gene: TRBD1
len: 14

CDR3nt: TGCAGCGTTGAATGGCCGTACAATGAGCAGTTCTTC
CDR3aa: CSVEWPYNEQFF
j_gene: TRBJ2-1
abundance: few
v_gene: TRBV29-1
d_gene: -
len: 12

CDR3nt: TGCGCCAGCAGCCCCCGCGGGGGTGGCGGCTACACCTTC
CDR3aa: CASSPRGGGGYTF
j_gene: TRBJ1-2
abundance: few
v_gene: TRBV4-1
d_gene: -
len: 13

CDR3nt: TGTGCCAGCAGTTACTCGGGGGACTACGAGCAGTACTTC
CDR3aa: CASSYSGDYEQYF
j_gene: TRBJ2-7
abundance: few
v_gene: TRBV6-5
d_gene: -
len: 13

CDR3nt: TGCGCCAGCAGCTTGGACCGCGGGAGGACCGCCTACGAGCAGTACTTC
CDR3aa: CASSLDRGRTAYEQYF
j_gene: TRBJ2-7
abundance: few
v_gene: TRBV5-1
d_gene: TRBD2
len: 16

CDR3nt: TGTGCCAGTATGGCGGGGGCATACAATGAGCAGTTCTTC
CDR3aa: CASMAGAYNEQFF
j_gene: TRBJ2-1
abundance: -
v_gene: TRBV19
d_gene: -
len: 13

CDR3nt: TGTGCCAGCAGTTTCACAGGGATCACCGGGGAGCTGTTTTTT
CDR3aa: CASSFTGITGELFF
j_gene: TRBJ2-2
abundance: -
v_gene: TRBV28
d_gene: -
len: 14

CDR3nt: TGTGCCAGCAGTTTCGGTAGCGGACTTGCACCCTACGAGCAGTACTTC
CDR3aa: CASSFGSGLAPYEQYF
j_gene: TRBJ2-7
abundance: -
v_gene: TRBV27
d_gene: -
len: 16

CDR3nt: TGTGCCAGCAGCTTACCGATTGGGACAGGGGGTGAAAAACTGTTTTTT
CDR3aa: CASSLPIGTGGEKLFF
j_gene: TRBJ1-4
abundance: few
v_gene: TRBV7-9
d_gene: TRBD1
len: 16

CDR3nt: TGTGCCAGCAGACTACGGACTAGCGGGACGAACTACGAGCAGTACTTC
CDR3aa: CASRLRTSGTNYEQYF
j_gene: TRBJ2-7
abundance: -
v_gene: TRBV6-1
d_gene: TRBD2
len: 16

CDR3nt: TGTGCCAGCAGTTCGGACCTGTCTAGACGCTACACCTTC
CDR3aa: CASSSDLSRRYTF
j_gene: TRBJ1-2
abundance: few
v_gene: TRBV27
d_gene: -
len: 13